Each of the 26 T cell receptor beta chains below was sequenced from the same sample in a study of breast tumors, draining lymph nodes, adjacent tissues listed by TCRdb under 2016. Lymph node samples were obtained from the axillary draining lymph nodes of breast cancer patients. The library was made by multiplex PCR. The listed sequencing device is Illumina HiSeq 2000. In-frame beta chains were kept once TCRdb had trimmed the public reads at Q25 with fastp and called clones with MiXCR. Entries that share a CDR3 protein sequence are merged under the most common genes and DNA. For this sample the table gives some 170,000 distinct CDR3 sequences, of which 25% to 40% were detected only once. The top ten clonotypes cover 3% to 4% of the sample. The source material was axillary lymph node tissue. These receptors all come from a female donor with breast cancer. Some clones in this sample may be carry-over from other donors' samples.

About this clonotype: It may be a read error: a sequence one base away is much more abundant. The CDR3 here is CASSSVDMDYGYAF. The DNA for the CDR3 is TGTGCCAGCAGCTCCGTGGATATGGACTATGGCTACGCCTTC. The rearrangement uses TRBV5-4 and TRBJ1-2; D remains ambiguous. The CDR3 is made up of 14 amino acids. The V gene's germline CDR1 is SGHNT and CDR2 YYREEE (reference sequence).

This clonotype appeared a few times. The chain uses TRBV6-6 and TRBJ1-3; 9 bases match TRBD1. Germline V gene lookup returns CDR1 MNHNY and CDR2 SVGAGI (reference sequence). V lost 7 bases to trimming and J lost 9 bases; unmatched junction nucleotides: 13. This CDR3 is 15 amino acids long. CDR3 residues: CASIQTGGASRTIYF. CDR3 coding DNA: TGTGCCAGCATTCAAACAGGGGGCGCGTCCCGCACCATATATTTT.

This clonotype showed up many times. The V and J genes are TRBV7-2 and TRBJ2-5; 13 nucleotides align to TRBD2. CDR1 and CDR2 (germline): SGHTA, FQGNSA. The V gene end was trimmed by 3 bases and the J gene end by 5 bases; junction bases not matched to a gene: 6. The CDR3 spans 16 residues. The CDR3 nucleotides are TGTGCCAGCAGCTTGGAACTAGCGGGAGGGGGGGAGACCCAGTACTTC. This codes for CASSLELAGGGETQYF.

About this clonotype: One junction end does not reproduce the germline sequence, and a read error may be involved. The chain has TRBV5-8 and TRBJ1-4; D may be TRBD1 (5 bases). Looked up from germline, CDR1 is SGHTS and CDR2 is YDEGEE. This CDR3 comprises 17 residues. CDR3 residues: CASSFGGAPGPGEKLFF. The CDR3 nucleotides read TGCGCCAGCAGCTTCGGCGGGGCGCCTGGTCCCGGAGAAAAACTGTTTTTT.

The chain combines TRBV20-1 with TRBJ1-1; D remains ambiguous. V lost 6 bases, J lost 5 bases, and 13 bases lay in between. CDR3 size: 12 residues. Per germline, CDR1 DFQATT and CDR2 SNEGSKA (reference sequence). The CDR3 region has the DNA TGCAGTGCCAGGCCCCCGGGGACTGAAGCTTTCTTT. As protein: CSARPPGTEAFF.

This sequence joins TRBV20-1 and TRBJ1-1; 7 nucleotides match TRBD1. Germline V gene data show CDR1 as DFQATT and CDR2 as SNEGSKA (reference sequence). This CDR3 has 13 amino acids. V shed 3 bases, J shed 7 bases, and the junction held 8 bases outside the gene matches. CDR3 DNA sequence: TGCAGTGCTAGGAACAGGGGCCCCCTTGAAGCTTTCTTT. Its protein is CSARNRGPLEAFF.

This clonotype was counted once. The chain recombines TRBV12-3 or TRBV12-4 with TRBJ2-7, with 8 bases fitting TRBD1. Trimming cost V 5 bases and J 6 bases; bases outside gene matches: 6. The CDR3 spans 13 residues. The CDR3 is CASSNQGAAEQYF. In DNA form, the CDR3 reads TGTGCCAGCAGTAACCAGGGGGCCGCCGAGCAGTACTTC.

On this clonotype: The missing conserved phenylalanine or tryptophan at the end of this CDR3 makes a read error likely. This chain joins TRBV29-1 and TRBJ1-1, with D possibly TRBD1 on 5 matching bases. Germline assignment: CDR1 SQVTM and CDR2 ANQGSEA. CDR3 length equals 13 residues. The CDR3 DNA sequence: TGCAGCGTTGAAGAGGGGGTGAACACTGGAGCTTTCTCT. This gives the protein CSVEEGVNTGAFS.

This clonotype showed up many times. This chain links TRBV25-1 with TRBJ2-7, with TRBD2 as a possible D gene (5 bases). The CDR3 runs 15 residues. V lost 3 bases and J 6 bases, leaving 18 bases between the germline ends. CDR1 and CDR2 from the germline V gene are MGHDK and SYGVNS. Here the CDR3 DNA reads TGTGCCAGCAGTGAGCGCCTAGCAGGAGTTTCCGAGCAGTACTTC. Translating it yields CASSERLAGVSEQYF.

Turning to this clonotype: The missing conserved phenylalanine or tryptophan at the end of this CDR3 makes a read error likely. This chain links TRBV6-6 with TRBJ2-5, with 7 bases that match TRBD2. The ends lost 7 bases at V and 4 bases at J; junction bases unmatched: 3. The CDR3 has 12 residues. CDR1 MNHNY and CDR2 SVGAGI come from the germline V gene (reference sequence). The CDR3 region is CASTRGGETQYS. The CDR3 DNA reads as TGTGCCAGCACCCGCGGGGGAGAGACCCAGTACTCC.

This clonotype has ten or more counts. The chain employs TRBV19 and TRBJ2-3; 10 bases map to TRBD2. This CDR3 contains 13 residues. V lost 8 bases to trimming and J lost 7 bases; unmatched junction nucleotides: 6. Germline V gene sequence: CDR1 LNHDA, CDR2 SQIVND (reference sequence). The CDR3 nucleotides read TGTGCCAGTCGGCTAGCGGGAGCTAATACGCAGTATTTT. Protein product: CASRLAGANTQYF. Combining the CDR3 with reference TRBV19 and TRBJ2-3 gives the whole variable domain DGGITQSPKYLFRKEGQNVTLSCEQNLNHDAMYWYRQDPGQGLRLIYYSQIVNDFQKGDIAEGYSVSREKKESFPLTVTSAQKNPTAFYLCASRLAGANTQYFGPGTRLTVL.

At least ten counts were recorded for this clonotype. The V gene is TRBV19, the J gene TRBJ2-5; TRBD1 matches 10 bases. This CDR3 has 14 amino acids. Looked up from germline, CDR1 is LNHDA and CDR2 is SQIVND (reference sequence). V dropped 3 bases and J dropped 5; count of bases not matched to a gene: 3. CDR3 sequence reads: CASSIDRGRETQYF. The CDR3 DNA is TGTGCCAGTAGTATCGACAGGGGGCGGGAGACCCAGTACTTC.

Regarding this clonotype: One end of the junction fails to match germline, which may point to a read error. This chain connects TRBV7-2 to TRBJ2-1; unclear D gene. CDR1 and CDR2 from the germline V gene are SGHTA and FQGNSA. This CDR3 has 12 amino acids. The CDR3 DNA reads as TGTGCCAGCAGCTTAGCCAAGAACGAGCAGCTCTTC. Translated: CASSLAKNEQLF.

The chain joins TRBV9 to TRBJ2-3; 8 nucleotides agree with TRBD2. Losses at the gene ends were 0 bases for V and 2 bases for J; bases not matched to a gene: 8. Per germline, CDR1 SGDLS and CDR2 YYNGEE. CDR3 length: 17 amino acids. Here the CDR3 reads CASSVDLLAGDTDTQYF. For the CDR3, the DNA is TGTGCCAGCAGCGTAGATTTGCTAGCGGGCGACACAGATACGCAGTATTTT.

This clonotype was picked up many times. The chain links TRBV20-1 to TRBJ2-5; 11 bases fit TRBD2. Unmatched junction bases numbered 9, after V lost 5 bases and J lost 4 bases. Germline V CDR1 and CDR2: DFQATT, SNEGSKA (reference sequence). CDR3 length: 15 residues. The CDR3 region is CSAGTSGPAGETQYF. CDR3 sequence (DNA): TGCAGTGCTGGGACTAGCGGCCCCGCGGGAGAGACCCAGTACTTC.

The sample holds many counts of this clonotype. CDR3: CAWSPGQRGNQPQHF. Written as DNA, the CDR3 is TGTGCCTGGAGTCCGGGTCAGAGGGGCAATCAGCCCCAGCATTTT. The chain uses TRBV30 and TRBJ1-5; D is ambiguous. This CDR3 region has 15 residues. V was pared by 2 bases and J by 2 bases, with 13 bases between. Germline V gene sequence: CDR1 GTSNPN, CDR2 SVGIG (reference sequence).

About this clonotype itself: It may be a read error: a sequence one base away is much more abundant. The chain recombines TRBV20-1 with TRBJ2-7; TRBD1 agrees at 11 bases. The CDR3 has 13 amino acids. The germline gives CDR1 DFQATT, CDR2 SNEGSKA (reference sequence). The CDR3 coding sequence is TGCAGTGCTGGACAGGGGGCCTCCTACGCGCAGTACTTC. As protein: CSAGQGASYAQYF.

This clonotype was recorded many times. The rearrangement links TRBV7-9 to TRBJ1-6, with a possible D match to TRBD1 (6 bases). CDR1 is SEHNR and CDR2 is FQNEAQ in the germline V gene (reference sequence). This CDR3 comprises 15 residues. The V end was cut by 5 bases, the J end by 7 bases, with 15 bases between. The CDR3 nucleotides read TGTGCCAGCAGCCGGTTTGGAGGGGGAAATTCACCCCTCCACTTT. Translation: CASSRFGGGNSPLHF. Full variable domain (rest looked up from reference TRBV7-9 and TRBJ1-6): DTGVSQNPRHKITKRGQNVTFRCDPISEHNRLYWYRQTLGQGPEFLTYFQNEAQLEKSRLLSDRFSAERPKGSFSTLEIQRTEQGDSAMYLCASSRFGGGNSPLHFGNGTRLTVT.

At least ten counts were recorded for this clonotype. CDR3 sequence (DNA): TGTGCCAGCAGCTCGGGACTAGCGGTCAATGAGCAGTTCTTC. The encoded protein is CASSSGLAVNEQFF. The rearrangement joins TRBV7-2 to TRBJ2-1, with 11 bases that match TRBD2. From germline, CDR1 is SGHTA and CDR2 FQGNSA. The CDR3 is 14 amino acids. J gave up 6 bases and V 4 bases, and 2 bases lay outside the gene matches.

The rearrangement uses TRBV29-1 and TRBJ1-2; D is ambiguous. The CDR3 is made up of 13 amino acids. The germline V gene has CDR1 SQVTM and CDR2 ANQGSEA. CDR3 in amino acids: CGVEKYSLAGYTF. CDR3 nucleotides: TGCGGTGTTGAAAAGTACAGTTTAGCTGGCTACACCTTC.

Worth noting for this clonotype: The CDR3 carries no conserved terminal phenylalanine or tryptophan, so it likely arises from a read error. The V and J genes are TRBV12-3 or TRBV12-4 and TRBJ1-5, with a possible D match to TRBD1 (5 bases). The V gene lost 11 bases and the J gene lost 3 bases, with 14 bases spanning the gap. This CDR3 is built from 13 residues. This chain's CDR3 is CAGGTANNQPQHS. In DNA form, the CDR3 reads TGTGCCGGTGGGACCGCCAACAATCAGCCCCAGCATTCT.

Details on this clonotype: Possible read error: a much larger clone is one base away. The chain employs TRBV6-5 and TRBJ2-5; perhaps D is TRBD1 or TRBD2 (6 bases each). CDR1 is MNHEY and CDR2 is SVGAGI in the germline V gene. CDR3 length: 13 residues. Trimming shortened V by 8 bases and J by 5 bases, and 15 bases separated the two germline ends. The CDR3 DNA follows: TGTGCCAGCGGCCCCGGGGGCGAGGAGACCCAGTACTTC. It is translated as CASGPGGEETQYF.

This clonotype showed up many times. The chain joins TRBV7-8 to TRBJ1-5; D perhaps matches TRBD1 (5 bases). Trimming took 6 bases from V and 11 from J, leaving 14 bases between them. This CDR3 is built from 12 residues. Germline V lookup: CDR1 SGHVS, CDR2 FQNEAQ. CDR3 residues: CASSRGGEAQHF. In DNA form, the CDR3 reads TGTGCCAGCAGTCGAGGAGGGGAGGCCCAGCATTTT.

In this sample, this clonotype turned up many times. This chain connects TRBV7-2 to TRBJ2-7, with a weak D call TRBD2 (5 bases). The CDR3 consists of 15 residues. V lost 5 bases and J lost 0, with 14 bases in between. The germline gives CDR1 SGHTA, CDR2 FQGNSA. CDR3 sequence reads: CASSVRATSSYEQYF. CDR3 nucleotides: TGTGCCAGCAGCGTACGGGCAACTAGCTCCTACGAGCAGTACTTC. The full variable domain, rest sourced from reference TRBV7-2 and TRBJ2-7, is GAGVSQSPSNKVTEKGKDVELRCDPISGHTALYWYRQSLGQGLEFLIYFQGNSAPDKSGLPSDRFSAERTGGSVSTLTIQRTQQEDSAVYLCASSVRATSSYEQYFGPGTRLTVT.

This clonotype was counted between two and nine times. This may stem from a read error, because a much larger clone lies one nucleotide away. V and J are TRBV11-2 and TRBJ2-7, with D possibly called TRBD1 or TRBD2 (5 bases each). This CDR3 is 13 amino acids long. Between the trimmed V and J ends, which lost 5 bases and 6 bases, there was a span of 14 bases. CDR1 and CDR2 from the germline V gene are SGHAT and FQNNGV. The CDR3 is CASSPQGLAEQYF. CDR3 nucleotide sequence: TGTGCCAGCAGCCCTCAGGGTCTAGCCGAGCAGTACTTC.

This clonotype was seen repeatedly, ten times or more. The rearrangement joins TRBV5-5 to TRBJ2-1; 15 bases match TRBD2. The CDR3 loop spans 19 amino acids. Germline V lookup: CDR1 SGHKS, CDR2 YYEKEE (reference sequence). The V segment lost 9 bases and the J segment 0 bases; nucleotides outside the gene matches: 13. Written as DNA, the CDR3 is TGTGCCACCAACAAAAGAGGGACTAGCGGGGGGTCCTCCTACAATGAGCAGTTCTTC. Translated, it gives CATNKRGTSGGSSYNEQFF.